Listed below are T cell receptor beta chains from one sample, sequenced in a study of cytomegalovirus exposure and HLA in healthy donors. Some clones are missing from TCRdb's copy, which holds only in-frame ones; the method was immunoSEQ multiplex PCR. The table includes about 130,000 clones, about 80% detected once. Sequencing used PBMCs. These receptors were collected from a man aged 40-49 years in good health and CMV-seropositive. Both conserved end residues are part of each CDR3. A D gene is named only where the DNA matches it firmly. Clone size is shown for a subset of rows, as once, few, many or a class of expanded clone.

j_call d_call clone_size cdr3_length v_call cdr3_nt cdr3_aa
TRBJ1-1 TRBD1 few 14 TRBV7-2 TGTGCCAGCAGCTCCCAGGGGGCCGGAACTGAAGCTTTCTTT CASSSQGAGTEAFF
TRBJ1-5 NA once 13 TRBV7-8 TGTGCCAGCAGCCCCGACAGAAACCAGCCCCAGCATTTT CASSPDRNQPQHF
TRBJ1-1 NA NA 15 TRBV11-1 TGTGCCAGCAGCTTTGCCATGGGGGCAGGAACTGAAGCTTTCTTT CASSFAMGAGTEAFF
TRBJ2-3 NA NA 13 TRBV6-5 TGTGCCAGCAGTCTCCGGGTCACAGATACGCAGTATTTT CASSLRVTDTQYF
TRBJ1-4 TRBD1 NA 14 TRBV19 TGTGCCAGTAGACCGACAGGGGGCGGTGAAAAACTGTTTTTT CASRPTGGGEKLFF
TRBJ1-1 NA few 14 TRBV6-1 TGTGCCAGCAGCCCCGTGGGAGGGGACACTGAAGCTTTCTTT CASSPVGGDTEAFF
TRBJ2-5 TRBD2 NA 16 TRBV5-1 TGCGCCAGCAGCAGGGAGGGACTAGCGGGAGTTGAGACCCAGTACTTC CASSREGLAGVETQYF
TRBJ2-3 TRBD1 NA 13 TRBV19 TGTGCCAGTAGCCCGACAGGGGCAGATACGCAGTATTTT CASSPTGADTQYF
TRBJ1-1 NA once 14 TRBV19 TGTGCCAGTAGTATCCGAACGGGGAACACTGAAGCTTTCTTT CASSIRTGNTEAFF
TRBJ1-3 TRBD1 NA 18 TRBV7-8 TGTGCCAGCAGTCCCGGGACAGGGGTCCCTTATCCTGGAAACACCATATATTTT CASSPGTGVPYPGNTIYF
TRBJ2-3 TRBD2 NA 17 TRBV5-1 TGCGCCAGCAGCTTGGCCTTGGCTAGCGGAGACACAGATACGCAGTATTTT CASSLALASGDTDTQYF
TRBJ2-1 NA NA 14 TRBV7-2 TGTGCCAGCAGCTTGAACCGAGGCTACAATGAGCAGTTCTTC CASSLNRGYNEQFF
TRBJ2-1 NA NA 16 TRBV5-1 TGCGCCAGCAGCCCCCGACCGGGGGACTCCTACAATGAGCAGTTCTTC CASSPRPGDSYNEQFF
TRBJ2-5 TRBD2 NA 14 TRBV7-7 TGTGCTAGCAGTTTAGCGGGAGAGGACGGGACCCAGTACTTC CASSLAGEDGTQYF
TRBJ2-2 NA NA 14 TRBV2 TGTGCCAGCAAGATAAACCGGGGCACCGGGGAGCTGTTTTTT CASKINRGTGELFF
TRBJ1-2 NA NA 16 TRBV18 TGTGCCAGCTCACCATCCGGACAGTTCTCCGACTATGGCTACACCTTC CASSPSGQFSDYGYTF
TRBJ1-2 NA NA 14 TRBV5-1 TGCGCCAGCAGCTTGTACCTCCCTCAGGAAGGCTACACCTTC CASSLYLPQEGYTF
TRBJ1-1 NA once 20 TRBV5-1 TGCGCCAGCAGCTTCGAAAGAGCCCGGTTTGCCGGGTTAGATAGCACTGAAGCTTTCTTT CASSFERARFAGLDSTEAFF
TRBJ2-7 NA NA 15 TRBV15 TGTGCCACCAGCAGAGATACGGCAGGCTCCTACGAGCAGTACTTC CATSRDTAGSYEQYF
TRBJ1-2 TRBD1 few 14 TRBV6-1 TGTGCCAGCAGTGAAACAGGGACAGAATTAGGCTACACCTTC CASSETGTELGYTF